What follows describes a single TCR beta chain. Its antigen is unknown. Method: immunoSEQ multiplex PCR; TCRdb's copy keeps in-frame clones and lacks some. The sample lists roughly 2,000,000 clones, over 85% seen once, with about 1.7% in the top ten. CD45RO-negative CD8 cells positively selected for CCR7 made up the naive population, which excluded terminally differentiated effector memory CD45RA+ cells. Per the germline V gene, CDR1 is GTSNPN and CDR2 is SVGIG (reference sequence). CDR3 length: 11 residues. The sample is drawn from a study of shared clonotypes between healthy human individuals. Study overall: Per donor, three plates held CD4 naive cells, three held CD4 memory, two held CD8 naive and one held CD8 memory.

General study points: Sampling covered blood only; tissue repertoires likely differ. Sequencing depth was predicted to influence how clonotypes are shared among donors. Clonotypes that were shared across four donors made up around 5% of naive CD4 clonotypes.

The sequencing input was naive CD8+ T cells from PBMCs. This rearrangement joins TRBV30 to TRBJ2-5; D is perhaps TRBD1 (6 bases). The end of the DNA fits TRBJ2-7 better, so the J call may be wrong. This receptor was obtained from a man between 18 and 29 years old in good health. Some clones in this sample may be carry-over from other donors' samples. The chain's CDR3 is CAYRTGHEQYF. CDR3 coding DNA: TGTGCCTACCGTACAGGGCACGAGCAGTACTTC.